This T cell receptor (beta chain) originates from a study of blood T cells in healthy people across ages. The use of a sample-barcoded 5' primer and a J-beta primer mix characterized a second PCR of about 7 to 12 cycles. The authors tagged each cDNA molecule using a template-switch adaptor with 12 random nucleotides. One entry per CDR3 protein, called by TCRdb with MiXCR from the 5' RACE reads. This sample has roughly 930,000 distinct CDR3 sequences, with 40% to 60% found just once. Study-level findings and limits: A strong correlation was found between TCR beta diversity and the percentage of naive T cells. Diversity was higher, and naive CD4+ cells more numerous, in long-lived donors than in aged donors. Older individuals had lower TCR beta diversity per million T cells (the decline was roughly linear).

In its sample, this clonotype was seen a few times. The target antigen is unknown. Trimming removed 0 bases from V and 6 bases from J, with 17 bases in between. The CDR3 runs to 16 residues. Germline V gene data show CDR1 as LGHNA and CDR2 as YNFKEQ. Sequenced: blood. The source of this sequence is a man under 40 in good health. The chain is built from TRBV4-2 and TRBJ1-2, with no clear D. The CDR3 DNA sequence: TGTGCCAGCAGCCAAGATCGAGGGCAGCTGGGAGATGGCTACACCTTC. It is translated as CASSQDRGQLGDGYTF.